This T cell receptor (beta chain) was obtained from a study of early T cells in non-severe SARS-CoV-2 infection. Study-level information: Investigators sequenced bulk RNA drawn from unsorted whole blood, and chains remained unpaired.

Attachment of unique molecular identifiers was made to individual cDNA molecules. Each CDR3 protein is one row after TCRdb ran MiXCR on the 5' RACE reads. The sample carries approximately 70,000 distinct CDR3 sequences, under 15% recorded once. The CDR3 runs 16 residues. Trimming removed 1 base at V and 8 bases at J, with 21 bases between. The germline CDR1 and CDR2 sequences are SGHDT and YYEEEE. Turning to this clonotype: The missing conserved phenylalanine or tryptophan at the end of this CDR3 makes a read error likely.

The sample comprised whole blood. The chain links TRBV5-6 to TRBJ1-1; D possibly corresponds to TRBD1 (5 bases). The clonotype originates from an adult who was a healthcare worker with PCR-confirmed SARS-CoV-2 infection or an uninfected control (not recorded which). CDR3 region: CASSLQRSGAAWEAFS. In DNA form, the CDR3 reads TGTGCCAGCAGCTTGCAGAGGTCTGGGGCCGCCTGGGAAGCTTTCTCT.